A selection of T cell receptor beta chains follows, all from one sample in a study of glioma-infiltrating T cells after dendritic cell vaccination. Only in-frame clones appear in the TCRdb table, and some are missing; sequencing was by immunoSEQ multiplex PCR. The sample has tens of thousands of clones, less than 85% seen once; the top ten hold roughly 8.4%. The sample here was blood, taken after dendritic cell vaccination. Receptors originate from a human donor with glioblastoma. Each CDR3 is given with its conserved first and last residue. The D gene is left open where the match is weak. Clone size is shown for a subset of rows, as once, few, many or a class of expanded clone.

>TRBV7-8|once|-|TRBJ2-5
CASNKLDKVETQYF
TGTGCCAGCAACAAACTTGACAAAGTGGAGACCCAGTACTTC
>TRBV7-9|-|TRBD1|TRBJ2-2
CASNRGQGAAGELFF
TGTGCCAGCAACCGGGGACAGGGGGCTGCGGGGGAGCTGTTTTTT
>TRBV27|-|-|TRBJ1-2
CASSPRTAPIGYTF
TGTGCCAGCAGTCCCCGGACAGCACCGATTGGCTACACCTTC
>TRBV5-1|-|-|TRBJ2-1
CASSPGDRDLRNEQFF
TGCGCCAGCAGCCCGGGAGACAGGGATCTGCGTAATGAGCAGTTCTTC
>TRBV4-1|-|TRBD1|TRBJ2-7
CASSQETGGYEQYF
TGCGCCAGCAGCCAAGAGACAGGGGGCTACGAGCAGTACTTC
>TRBV11-2|-|-|TRBJ1-5
CASSPGGQPQHF
TGTGCCAGCAGCCCCGGCGGTCAGCCCCAGCATTTT
>TRBV2|-|TRBD1|TRBJ1-5
CASSGAGGASQPQHF
TGTGCCAGCTCGGGGGCAGGGGGCGCGAGTCAGCCCCAGCATTTT
>TRBV27|-|-|TRBJ1-2
CASRVDSTYGYTF
TGTGCCAGCAGGGTTGATAGTACCTATGGCTACACCTTC
>TRBV7-6|-|-|TRBJ1-2
CASGLNDGYTF
TGTGCCAGCGGCCTTAACGATGGCTACACCTTC
>TRBV5-4|-|-|TRBJ1-1
CASSFPGGTDTEAFF
TGTGCCAGCAGCTTCCCGGGCGGGACGGACACTGAAGCTTTCTTT
>TRBV4-1|-|TRBD2|TRBJ2-1
CASSQDRLAGALSTYNEQFF
TGCGCCAGCAGCCAAGACCGCCTTGCGGGAGCCCTCTCCACCTACAATGAGCAGTTCTTC
>TRBV30|few|TRBD2|TRBJ2-1
CAWSRLAGGYNEQFF
TGTGCCTGGAGCAGACTAGCGGGAGGGTACAATGAGCAGTTCTTC
>TRBV19|-|TRBD1|TRBJ1-6
CASSESGTGISPLHF
TGTGCCAGTTCCGAATCCGGGACAGGAATTTCACCCCTCCACTTT
>TRBV7-2|-|-|TRBJ1-2
CASSPTENYGYTF
TGTGCCAGCAGCCCGACAGAGAACTATGGCTACACCTTC
>TRBV5-1|-|-|TRBJ2-4
CASSPGSQNIQYF
TGCGCCAGCAGCCCTGGGAGTCAAAACATTCAGTACTTC
>TRBV13|few|-|TRBJ2-5
CASSLGGEETQYF
TGTGCCAGCAGCTTAGGAGGGGAAGAGACCCAGTACTTC
>TRBV27|once|TRBD1|TRBJ2-5
CASSRQGTQETQYF
TGTGCCAGCAGCCGACAGGGCACACAAGAGACCCAGTACTTC
>TRBV5-1|-|-|TRBJ1-2
CASSLWEGGYGYTF
TGCGCCAGCAGCTTGTGGGAAGGAGGCTATGGCTACACCTTC
>TRBV29-1|-|-|TRBJ2-2
CSAGKGTTTGELFF
TGCAGCGCAGGGAAAGGTACGACCACCGGGGAGCTGTTTTTT
>TRBV4-2|-|TRBD1|TRBJ1-1
CASSSDRGINRLNTEAFF
TGTGCCAGCAGCTCTGACAGGGGGATAAACCGTTTGAACACTGAAGCTTTCTTT
>TRBV27|-|-|TRBJ2-3
CASSFLPGRESTDTQYF
TGTGCCAGCAGTTTTTTACCGGGACGGGAGAGCACAGATACGCAGTATTTT
>TRBV6-5|-|TRBD2|TRBJ2-5
CASSRLAGKQETQYF
TGTGCCAGCAGCAGACTAGCGGGGAAGCAAGAGACCCAGTACTTC
>TRBV4-1|-|TRBD1|TRBJ2-7
CASSTAGTAYEQYF
TGCGCCAGCAGCACAGCCGGGACAGCCTACGAGCAGTACTTC
>TRBV7-8|once|-|TRBJ1-6
CASSIASSRGSSPLHF
TGTGCCAGCAGTATAGCCTCCTCCAGGGGTAGTTCACCCCTCCACTTT
>TRBV28|-|TRBD1|TRBJ1-5
CASSFLAGGRQPQHF
TGTGCCAGCAGTTTTCTCGCAGGGGGCAGGCAGCCCCAGCATTTT
>TRBV5-1|-|-|TRBJ2-7
CASKQVEFGYEQYF
TGCGCCAGCAAACAGGTAGAGTTTGGCTACGAGCAGTACTTC
>TRBV6-5|-|TRBD1|TRBJ1-6
CASSYVQGAGSPLHF
TGTGCCAGCAGTTACGTTCAGGGGGCCGGTTCACCCCTCCACTTT
>TRBV7-9|-|-|TRBJ1-5
CASSFTGGAQPQHF
TGTGCCAGCAGCTTTACCGGGGGGGCTCAGCCCCAGCATTTT
>TRBV7-7|-|TRBD2|TRBJ2-7
CASSFAGGPGYEQYF
TGTGCCAGCAGCTTCGCGGGAGGGCCGGGATACGAGCAGTACTTC
>TRBV21-1|-|-|TRBJ1-2
CASSDPRTDPAHYGYTF
TGTGCCAGCAGCGACCCGCGGACAGACCCAGCACACTATGGCTACACCTTC
>TRBV27|-|TRBD2|TRBJ2-3
CASSLNLPFSGAPTDTQYF
TGTGCCAGCAGTTTAAATCTCCCTTTTAGCGGGGCCCCCACAGATACGCAGTATTTT